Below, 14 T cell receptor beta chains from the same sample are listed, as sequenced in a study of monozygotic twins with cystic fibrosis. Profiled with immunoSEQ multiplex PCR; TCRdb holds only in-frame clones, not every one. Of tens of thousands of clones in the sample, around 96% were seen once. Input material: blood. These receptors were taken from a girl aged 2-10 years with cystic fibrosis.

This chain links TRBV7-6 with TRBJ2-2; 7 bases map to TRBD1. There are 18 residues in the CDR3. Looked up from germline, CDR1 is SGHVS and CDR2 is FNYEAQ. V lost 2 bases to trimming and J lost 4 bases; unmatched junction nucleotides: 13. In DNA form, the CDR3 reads TGTGCCAGCAGCTTATCAAAACAGGGGAATATTCGCACCGGGGAGCTGTTTTTT. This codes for CASSLSKQGNIRTGELFF.

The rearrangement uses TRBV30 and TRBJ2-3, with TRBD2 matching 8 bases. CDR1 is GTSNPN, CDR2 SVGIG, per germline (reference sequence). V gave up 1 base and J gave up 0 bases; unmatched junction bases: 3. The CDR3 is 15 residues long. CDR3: CAWSALAVSTDTQYF. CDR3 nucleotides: TGTGCCTGGAGTGCACTAGCGGTTAGCACAGATACGCAGTATTTT.

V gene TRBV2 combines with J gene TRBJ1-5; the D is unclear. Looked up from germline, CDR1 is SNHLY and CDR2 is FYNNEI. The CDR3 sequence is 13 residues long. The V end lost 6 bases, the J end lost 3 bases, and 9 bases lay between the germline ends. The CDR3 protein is CASRPNLNQPQHF. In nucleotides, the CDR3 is TGTGCCAGCAGGCCCAACCTCAATCAGCCCCAGCATTTT.

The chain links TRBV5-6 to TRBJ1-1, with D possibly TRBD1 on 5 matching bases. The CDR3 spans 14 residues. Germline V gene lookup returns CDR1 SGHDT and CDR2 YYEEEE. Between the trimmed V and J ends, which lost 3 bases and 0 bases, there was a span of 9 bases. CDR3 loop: CASSWGKVNTEAFF. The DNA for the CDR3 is TGTGCCAGCAGCTGGGGGAAGGTGAACACTGAAGCTTTCTTT.

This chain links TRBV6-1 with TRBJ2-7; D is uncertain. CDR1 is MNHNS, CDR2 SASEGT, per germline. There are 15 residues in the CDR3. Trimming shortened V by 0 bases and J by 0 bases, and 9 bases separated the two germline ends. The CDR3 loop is CASSEAWGSSYEQYF. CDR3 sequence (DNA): TGTGCCAGCAGTGAAGCTTGGGGAAGCTCCTACGAGCAGTACTTC.

The CDR3 reads CASIGASEAFF. CDR3 nucleotide sequence: TGCGCCAGCATAGGGGCCTCTGAAGCTTTCTTT. The chain carries TRBV5-1 and TRBJ1-1, with TRBD1 as a possible D gene (5 bases). There are 11 residues in the CDR3. Germline-derived CDR1 and CDR2 are SGHRS and YFSETQ. Deletions cut 6 bases from V and 6 bases from J, with 9 bases between.

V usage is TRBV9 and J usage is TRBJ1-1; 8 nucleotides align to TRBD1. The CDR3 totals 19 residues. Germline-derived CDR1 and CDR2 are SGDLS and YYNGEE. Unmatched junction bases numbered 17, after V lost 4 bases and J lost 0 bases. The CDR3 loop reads CASSTPPSDRGFMNTEAFF. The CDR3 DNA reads TGTGCCAGCAGCACCCCCCCGTCAGACAGGGGATTTATGAACACTGAAGCTTTCTTT.

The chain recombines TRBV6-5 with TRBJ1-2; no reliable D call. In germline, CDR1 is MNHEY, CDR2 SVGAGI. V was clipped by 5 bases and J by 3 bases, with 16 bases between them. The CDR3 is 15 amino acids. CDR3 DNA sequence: TGTGCCAGCAGTCCCTCGGAAAGGGCTTACTATGGCTACACCTTC. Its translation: CASSPSERAYYGYTF.

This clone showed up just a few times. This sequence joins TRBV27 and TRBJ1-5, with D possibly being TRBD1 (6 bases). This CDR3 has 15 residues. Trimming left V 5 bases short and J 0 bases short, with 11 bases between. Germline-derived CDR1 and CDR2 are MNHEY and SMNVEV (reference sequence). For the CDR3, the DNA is TGTGCCAGCAGTCATTCAGGGGATAGCAATCAGCCCCAGCATTTT. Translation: CASSHSGDSNQPQHF.

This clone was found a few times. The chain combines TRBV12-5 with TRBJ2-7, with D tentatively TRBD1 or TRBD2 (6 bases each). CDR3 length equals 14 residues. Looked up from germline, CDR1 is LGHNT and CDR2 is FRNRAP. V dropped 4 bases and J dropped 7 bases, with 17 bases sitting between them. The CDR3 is CASGSTGAFWEQYF. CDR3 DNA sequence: TGTGCTAGTGGTTCTACGGGGGCCTTTTGGGAGCAGTACTTC.

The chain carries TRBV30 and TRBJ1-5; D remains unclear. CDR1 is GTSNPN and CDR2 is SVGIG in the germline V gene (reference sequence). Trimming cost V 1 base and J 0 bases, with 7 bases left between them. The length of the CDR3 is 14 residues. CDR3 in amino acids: CAWSAGLSNQPQHF. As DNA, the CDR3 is TGTGCCTGGAGTGCCGGACTTAGCAATCAGCCCCAGCATTTT.

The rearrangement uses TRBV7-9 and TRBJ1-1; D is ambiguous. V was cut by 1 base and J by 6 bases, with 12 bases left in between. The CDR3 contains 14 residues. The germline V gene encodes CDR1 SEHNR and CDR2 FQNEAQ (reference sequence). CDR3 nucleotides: TGTGCCAGCAGCTTAGGTAATGGCCTGCCTGAAGCTTTCTTT. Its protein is CASSLGNGLPEAFF. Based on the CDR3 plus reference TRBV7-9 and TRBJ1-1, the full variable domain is DTGVSQNPRHKITKRGQNVTFRCDPISEHNRLYWYRQTLGQGPEFLTYFQNEAQLEKSRLLSDRFSAERPKGSFSTLEIQRTEQGDSAMYLCASSLGNGLPEAFFGQGTRLTVV.

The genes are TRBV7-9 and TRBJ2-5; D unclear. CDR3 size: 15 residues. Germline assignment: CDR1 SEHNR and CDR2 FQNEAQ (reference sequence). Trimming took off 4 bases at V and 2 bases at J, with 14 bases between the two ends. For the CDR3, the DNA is TGTGCCAGCAGCTCCATAGGACGGAAACAAGAGACCCAGTACTTC. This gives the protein CASSSIGRKQETQYF.

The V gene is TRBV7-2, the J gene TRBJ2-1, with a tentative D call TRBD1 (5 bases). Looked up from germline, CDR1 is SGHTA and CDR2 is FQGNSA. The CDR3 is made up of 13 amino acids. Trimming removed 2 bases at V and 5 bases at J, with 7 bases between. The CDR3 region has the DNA TGTGCCAGCAGCTTATCACAGGACAATGAGCAGTTCTTC. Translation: CASSLSQDNEQFF.